This entry is about one T cell receptor (beta chain). The data belong to a study of blood T cell repertoires in COVID-19. V lost 5 bases to trimming and J lost 6 bases, with 9 bases between them. Germline V lookup: CDR1 LNHNV, CDR2 YYDKDF (reference sequence). This CDR3 has 12 residues. The table came from immunoSEQ multiplex PCR; TCRdb's copy has only in-frame clones and leaves some out. The sample has tens of thousands of clones; 85% are singletons. The J gene is TRBJ2-3, the V gene TRBV15; D may be TRBD1 (6 bases). This TCR derives from a woman aged 55-69 years with active COVID-19. The sequenced material came from peripheral blood. CDR3 residues: CATSWGRDTQYF. The DNA of the CDR3 is TGTGCCACCAGCTGGGGGCGGGATACGCAGTATTTT.